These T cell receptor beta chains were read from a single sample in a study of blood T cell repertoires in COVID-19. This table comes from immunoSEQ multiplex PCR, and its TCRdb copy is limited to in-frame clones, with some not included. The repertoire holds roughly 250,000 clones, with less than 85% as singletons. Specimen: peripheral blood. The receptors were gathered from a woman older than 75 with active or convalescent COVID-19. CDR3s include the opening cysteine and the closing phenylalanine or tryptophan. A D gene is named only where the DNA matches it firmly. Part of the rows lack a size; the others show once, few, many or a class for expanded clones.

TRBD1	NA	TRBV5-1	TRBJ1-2	CASSPGQGNYGYTF	TGCGCCAGCAGCCCGGGACAGGGTAACTATGGCTACACCTTC
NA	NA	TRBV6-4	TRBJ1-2	CASSLHRNYGYTF	TGTGCCAGCAGTCTCCACAGGAACTATGGCTACACCTTC
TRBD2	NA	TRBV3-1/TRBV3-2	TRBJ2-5	CASSRLAGPETQYF	TGTGCCAGCAGTCGACTAGCGGGCCCGGAGACCCAGTACTTC
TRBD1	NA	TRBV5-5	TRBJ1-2	CASSLNRGFNYGYTF	TGTGCCAGCAGCTTGAACAGGGGTTTTAACTATGGCTACACCTTC
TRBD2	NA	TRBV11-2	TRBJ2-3	CASSLEGGRTTDTQYF	TGTGCCAGCAGCTTAGAGGGCGGGAGAACGACAGATACGCAGTATTTT
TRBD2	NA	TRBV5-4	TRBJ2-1	CASSLGGLAVAYNEQFF	TGTGCCAGCAGCTTGGGAGGACTAGCGGTGGCCTACAATGAGCAGTTCTTC
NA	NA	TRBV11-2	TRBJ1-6	CASSRRTEGSSPLHF	TGTGCCAGCAGCCGCCGGACCGAGGGCTCCTCACCCCTCCACTTT
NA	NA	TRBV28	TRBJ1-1	CASSMSGTHTEAFF	TGTGCCAGCAGTATGTCCGGGACACACACTGAAGCTTTCTTT
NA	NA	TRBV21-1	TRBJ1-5	CASSSSGDRGLLGNQPQHF	TGTGCCAGCAGCTCCTCCGGGGACAGGGGCTTACTGGGCAATCAGCCCCAGCATTTT
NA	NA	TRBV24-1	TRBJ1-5	CATSDRQLEQPQHF	TGTGCCACCAGTGATCGACAGCTTGAACAGCCCCAGCATTTT
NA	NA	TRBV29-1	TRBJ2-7	CSVWDSAYEQYF	TGCAGCGTTTGGGACTCGGCGTACGAGCAGTACTTC
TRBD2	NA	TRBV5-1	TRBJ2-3	CASSLGLADRTDTQYF	TGCGCCAGCAGCTTGGGGCTAGCGGATAGAACAGATACGCAGTATTTT
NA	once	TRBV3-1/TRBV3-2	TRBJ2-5	CASSPLTSGEFGTQYF	TGTGCCAGCAGCCCATTGACTAGTGGTGAGTTCGGGACCCAGTACTTC
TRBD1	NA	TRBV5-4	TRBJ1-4	CASSLGGLTGGAEKLFF	TGTGCCAGCAGCTTGGGAGGCCTAACAGGGGGCGCGGAAAAACTGTTTTTT
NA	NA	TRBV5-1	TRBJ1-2	CASSLSGTNYGYTF	TGCGCCAGCAGCTTATCCGGGACAAACTATGGCTACACCTTC
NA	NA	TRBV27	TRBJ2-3	CASIDGAGTDTQYF	TGTGCCAGCATTGATGGGGCGGGGACAGATACGCAGTATTTT
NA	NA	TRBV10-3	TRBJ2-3	CAISDTGRTDTQYF	TGTGCCATCAGTGACACAGGGAGAACAGATACGCAGTATTTT
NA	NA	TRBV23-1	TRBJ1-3	CAPLGNTIYF	TGCGCCCCCCTCGGAAACACCATATATTTT
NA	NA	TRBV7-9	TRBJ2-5	CASSLALQMRETQYF	TGTGCCAGCAGCTTAGCGCTTCAAATGAGGGAGACCCAGTACTTC
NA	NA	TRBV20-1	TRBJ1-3	CSASSGNTIYF	TGCAGTGCTTCTTCTGGAAACACCATATATTTT
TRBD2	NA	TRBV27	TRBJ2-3	CASSLSGLAGGRTDTQYF	TGTGCCAGCAGTTTATCGGGGCTAGCGGGGGGGCGGACAGATACGCAGTATTTT
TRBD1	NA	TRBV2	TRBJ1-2	CASRDRGPDGYTF	TGTGCCAGCAGAGACAGGGGGCCTGATGGCTACACCTTC
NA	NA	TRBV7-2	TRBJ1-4	CASSVGGGNEKLFF	TGTGCCAGCAGCGTCGGGGGGGGGAATGAAAAACTGTTTTTT
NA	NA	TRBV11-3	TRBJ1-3	CASSTGGSGNTIYF	TGTGCCAGCAGTACGGGGGGCTCTGGAAACACCATATATTTT
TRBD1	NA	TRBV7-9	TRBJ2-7	CASSPRGTGAYEQYF	TGTGCCAGCAGCCCCAGGGGGACAGGAGCCTACGAGCAGTACTTC
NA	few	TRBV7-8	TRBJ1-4	CATRPRGGSEKLFF	TGTGCCACCAGACCCAGGGGTGGTAGTGAAAAACTGTTTTTT
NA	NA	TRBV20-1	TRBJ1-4	CSASSPLGQVNEKLFF	TGCAGTGCTAGTTCCCCTCTGGGGCAGGTCAATGAAAAACTGTTTTTT
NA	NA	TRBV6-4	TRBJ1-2	CARTRGGYTF	TGTGCCAGGACCCGGGGGGGCTACACCTTC
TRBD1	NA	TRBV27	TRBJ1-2	CASSRGRGLSYGYTF	TGTGCCAGCAGTCGCGGCAGGGGGCTTAGCTATGGCTACACCTTC
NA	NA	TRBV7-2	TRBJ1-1	CASSLQGTGGVRTEAFF	TGTGCCAGCAGCTTACAGGGGACGGGGGGCGTTCGAACTGAAGCTTTCTTT
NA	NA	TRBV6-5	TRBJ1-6	CASSHQGSGSPLHF	TGTGCCAGCAGTCATCAGGGATCTGGTTCACCCCTCCACTTT
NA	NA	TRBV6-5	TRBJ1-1	CASSNELNTEAFF	TGTGCCAGCAGTAATGAGTTGAACACTGAAGCTTTCTTT
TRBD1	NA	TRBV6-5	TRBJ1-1	CASRQNRGIGEAFF	TGTGCCAGCAGACAAAACAGGGGTATCGGTGAAGCTTTCTTT
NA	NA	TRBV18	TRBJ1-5	CASSPRQGPGNQPQHF	TGTGCCAGCTCACCTAGGCAGGGTCCCGGCAATCAGCCCCAGCATTTT
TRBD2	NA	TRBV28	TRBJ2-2	CASSFPSGNTGELFF	TGTGCCAGCAGTTTCCCTAGCGGAAACACCGGGGAGCTGTTTTTT
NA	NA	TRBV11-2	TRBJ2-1	CASSPGERANEQFF	TGTGCCAGCAGCCCCGGGGAGCGGGCGAATGAGCAGTTCTTC
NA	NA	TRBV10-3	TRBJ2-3	CAISPDRRTDTQYF	TGTGCCATCAGTCCGGACAGACGCACAGATACGCAGTATTTT
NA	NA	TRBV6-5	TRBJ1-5	CASGLQGQPQHF	TGTGCCAGCGGCCTACAGGGCCAGCCCCAGCATTTT
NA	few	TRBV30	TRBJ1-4	CAWSGDSDEKLFF	TGTGCCTGGAGTGGAGACTCGGATGAAAAACTGTTTTTT
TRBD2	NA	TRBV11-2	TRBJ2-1	CASSRSRLAREQFF	TGTGCCAGCAGCCGCAGCAGACTAGCTCGTGAGCAGTTCTTC
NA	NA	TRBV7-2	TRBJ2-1	CASSFWSGGPYNEQFF	TGTGCCAGCAGCTTTTGGTCCGGGGGGCCATACAATGAGCAGTTCTTC
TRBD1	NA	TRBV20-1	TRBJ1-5	CSASGGQGVINQPQHF	TGCAGTGCTAGTGGGGGACAGGGCGTTATTAATCAGCCCCAGCATTTT
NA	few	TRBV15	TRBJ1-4	CATSRGSFTNEKLFF	TGTGCCACCAGCAGAGGAAGCTTTACTAATGAAAAACTGTTTTTT
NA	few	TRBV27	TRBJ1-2	CASRLAGRAGGYTF	TGTGCCAGCCGCCTAGCCGGGAGAGCGGGGGGCTACACCTTC
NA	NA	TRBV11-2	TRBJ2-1	CATGSRGIQFF	TGTGCCACCGGATCGAGGGGGATCCAGTTCTTC
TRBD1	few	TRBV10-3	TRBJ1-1	CAISLDRGTTEAFF	TGTGCCATCAGCCTGGACAGGGGAACGACTGAAGCTTTCTTT
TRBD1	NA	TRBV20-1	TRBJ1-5	CSASEEQGVYQPQHF	TGCAGTGCTAGTGAAGAACAGGGGGTTTATCAGCCCCAGCATTTT
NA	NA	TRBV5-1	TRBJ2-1	CASSRDSYNEQFF	TGCGCCAGCAGTCGCGACTCCTACAATGAGCAGTTCTTC
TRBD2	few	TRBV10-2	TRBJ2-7	CASRGVAGGYEQYF	TGCGCCAGCAGGGGGGTAGCGGGAGGTTACGAGCAGTACTTC
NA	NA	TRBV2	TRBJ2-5	CASSAYRGLTETQYF	TGTGCCAGCAGTGCCTACAGGGGACTGACGGAGACCCAGTACTTC
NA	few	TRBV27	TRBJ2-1	CASSLGTRYNEQFF	TGTGCCAGCAGTCTCGGGACTCGGTACAATGAGCAGTTCTTC
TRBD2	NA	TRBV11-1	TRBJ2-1	CASSITGTTVLGEQFF	TGTGCCAGCAGCATAACCGGGACTACGGTACTGGGTGAGCAGTTCTTC